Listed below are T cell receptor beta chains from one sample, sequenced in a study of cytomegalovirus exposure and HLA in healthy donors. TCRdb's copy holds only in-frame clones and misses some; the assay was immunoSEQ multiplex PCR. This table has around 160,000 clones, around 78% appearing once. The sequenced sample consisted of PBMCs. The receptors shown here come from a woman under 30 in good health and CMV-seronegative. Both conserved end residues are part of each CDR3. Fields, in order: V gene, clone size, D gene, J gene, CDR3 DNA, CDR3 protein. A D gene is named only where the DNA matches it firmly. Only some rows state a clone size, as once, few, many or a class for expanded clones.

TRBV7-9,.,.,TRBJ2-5,TGTGCCAGCAGCTTAGAGGTATCCCCCGGGGTAGAGACCCAGTACTTC,CASSLEVSPGVETQYF
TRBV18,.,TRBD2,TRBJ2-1,TGTGCCAGCTCACCACGGGGGACTAGCGCCTACAATGAGCAGTTCTTC,CASSPRGTSAYNEQFF
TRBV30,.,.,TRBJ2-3,TGTGCCTGGCAACCAGGACTCGAACTCACAGATACGCAGTATTTT,CAWQPGLELTDTQYF
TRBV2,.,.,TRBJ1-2,TGTGCCAGCACAGCTAACTATGGCTACACCTTC,CASTANYGYTF
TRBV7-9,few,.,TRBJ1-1,TGTGCCAGCAGCTTAGTGGGGGCTGGCACTGAAGCTTTCTTT,CASSLVGAGTEAFF
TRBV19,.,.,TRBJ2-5,TGTGCCAGTAGTATCAGGGCTACCCAAGAGACCCAGTACTTC,CASSIRATQETQYF
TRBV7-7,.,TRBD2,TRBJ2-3,TGTGCTAGCAGCTTAGCCGGGGGGTCACCAGATACGCAGTATTTT,CASSLAGGSPDTQYF
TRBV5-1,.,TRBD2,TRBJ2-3,TGCGCTAGCAGGGTACAGCGGGGGCCCACAGATACGCAGTATTTT,CASRVQRGPTDTQYF
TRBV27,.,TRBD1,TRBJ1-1,TGTGCCAGCAATACCCGGGACAGAAACACTGAAGCTTTCTTT,CASNTRDRNTEAFF
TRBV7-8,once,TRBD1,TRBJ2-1,TGTGCCAGCAGCTTAGATGGGACAGAGTACAATGAGCAGTTCTTC,CASSLDGTEYNEQFF
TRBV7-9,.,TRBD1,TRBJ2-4,TGTGCCAGCAGCTTAAGGGGACAGGGACTTCAGTACTTC,CASSLRGQGLQYF
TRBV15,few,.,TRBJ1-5,TGTGCCACCAGCAGAAACGGAGAGAATCAGCCCCAGCATTTT,CATSRNGENQPQHF
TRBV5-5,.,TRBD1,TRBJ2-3,TGTGCCAGCAGCTTTCCGGGACAGCTCCCAGATACGCAGTATTTT,CASSFPGQLPDTQYF
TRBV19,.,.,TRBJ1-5,TGTGCCAGTAGTTTGACAGCCAATCAGCCCCAGCATTTT,CASSLTANQPQHF
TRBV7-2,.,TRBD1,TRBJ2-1,TGTGCCAGCAGCTTCGGGACAGGCTCCTACAATGAGCAGTTCTTC,CASSFGTGSYNEQFF
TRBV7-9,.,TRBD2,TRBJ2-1,TGTGCCAGCAGCCTCGGGACTAGCCAGAATGAGCAGTTCTTC,CASSLGTSQNEQFF
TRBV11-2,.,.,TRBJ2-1,TGTGCCAGCAGCTTAAGGGAGGCAGACAATGAGCAGTTCTTC,CASSLREADNEQFF
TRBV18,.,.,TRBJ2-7,TGTGCCAGCTCACCGGCCCTCGACAGAGCCTACGAGCAGTACTTC,CASSPALDRAYEQYF
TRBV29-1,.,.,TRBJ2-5,TGCAGCGTTGGGCCAAGCAGGGTGGAGACCCAGTACTTC,CSVGPSRVETQYF
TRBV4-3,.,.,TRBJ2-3,TGCGCCAGCAGCCAAGATATCAGGACAGATACGCAGTATTTT,CASSQDIRTDTQYF
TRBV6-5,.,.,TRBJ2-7,TGTGCCAGCAAGGGGACACCGGACGGTTACGAGCAGTACTTC,CASKGTPDGYEQYF
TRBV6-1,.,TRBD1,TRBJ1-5,TGTGCCAGCAGTGCCCGGACAGGGGGCAATCAGCCCCAGCATTTT,CASSARTGGNQPQHF
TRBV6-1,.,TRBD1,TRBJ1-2,TGTGCCAGCAGACCGACAGGGGGCGACTATGGCTACACCTTC,CASRPTGGDYGYTF
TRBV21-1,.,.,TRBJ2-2,TGTGCCAGCAGCAAAGCTAGCGAGCCGATGGCCGGGGAGCTGTTTTTT,CASSKASEPMAGELFF
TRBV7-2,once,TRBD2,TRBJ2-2,TGTGCCAGCAGCCGGGGACTAGCGGTCACCGGGGAGCTGTTTTTT,CASSRGLAVTGELFF
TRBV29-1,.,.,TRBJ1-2,TGCAGCGCAACTTCCACCGCTAACTATGGCTACACCTTC,CSATSTANYGYTF
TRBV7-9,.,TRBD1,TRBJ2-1,TGTTCCAGCAGCTTACCAGGGGGCGCGTCCTACAATGAGCAGTTCTTC,CSSSLPGGASYNEQFF
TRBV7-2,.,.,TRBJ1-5,TGTGCCAGCAGTTCACTTAGCGCAGGGGTCAATCAGCCCCAGCATTTT,CASSSLSAGVNQPQHF
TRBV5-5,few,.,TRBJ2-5,TGTGCCAGCAGCTTGGGGCCAGGAATTCAAGAGACCCAGTACTTC,CASSLGPGIQETQYF
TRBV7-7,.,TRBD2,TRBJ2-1,TGTGCCAGCAGCTTGGGCGGGAGATGGAATGAGCAGTTCTTC,CASSLGGRWNEQFF
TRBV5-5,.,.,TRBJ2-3,TGTGCCAGCAGCTTGGCCTTCACAGATACGCAGTATTTT,CASSLAFTDTQYF
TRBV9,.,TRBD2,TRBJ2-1,TGTGCCAGCAGCGGAATAGCGGGATTATACAATGAGCAGTTCTTC,CASSGIAGLYNEQFF
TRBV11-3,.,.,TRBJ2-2,TGTGCCAGCAGCCTCACAGGGAACACCGGGGAGCTGTTTTTT,CASSLTGNTGELFF
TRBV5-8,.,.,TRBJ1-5,TGTGCCAGCGCCGCCGGGACACACGTAGGTGGCAATCAGCCCCAGCATTTT,CASAAGTHVGGNQPQHF
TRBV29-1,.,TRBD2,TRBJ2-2,TGCAGCGTTGGTGTTAGCGGGAGCCCTCGATCCACCGGGGAGCTGTTTTTT,CSVGVSGSPRSTGELFF
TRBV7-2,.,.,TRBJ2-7,TGTGCCAGCAGCTTAGGGCCCGAGCAGTACTTC,CASSLGPEQYF
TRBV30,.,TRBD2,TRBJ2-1,TGTGCCTGGAACCCCGGCGGGGAGGGTGAGCAGTTCTTC,CAWNPGGEGEQFF
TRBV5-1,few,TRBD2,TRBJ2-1,TGCGCCACCACGTTCGGGACTAGCGGAAACAATGAGCAGTTCTTC,CATTFGTSGNNEQFF
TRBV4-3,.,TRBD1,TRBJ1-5,TGCGCCAGCAGCCAAGCCCCACCGGGACAGGCGGACTCTCAGCCCCAGCATTTT,CASSQAPPGQADSQPQHF